This entry describes one TCR beta chain. Its antigen is undetermined. MiXCR was run by TCRdb on the 5' RACE reads, yielding one entry per CDR3 protein. The sample holds roughly 570,000 distinct CDR3 sequences; over 8.5% are singletons and the top ten take 2.5% to 3.5%. The sample belongs to a study of identical twins. Study-wide results and limits: Twins shared beta out-of-frame sequences in excess, but this excess was weaker.

Trimming removed 6 bases from V and 6 bases from J, with 12 bases in between. The CDR3 sequence is 12 residues long. CDR1 and CDR2 (germline): SGHTS, YDEGEE. This sample was also put to use in a study of yellow fever vaccine responses in identical twins.

The sample was PBMCs. The rearrangement links TRBV5-8 to TRBJ1-2, with a weak D call TRBD1 (5 bases). The TCR was taken from a woman aged 18-29 years in good health. CDR3 coding DNA: TGTGCCAGCACCCGGGACTGGGATGGCTACACCTTC. Its protein is CASTRDWDGYTF.